Below, 18 T cell receptor beta chains from the same sample are listed, as sequenced in a study of metastatic and nonmetastatic thyroid tumors. Using MiXCR, TCRdb reanalyzed the PCR reads. The data hold fewer than 35,000 clones, with 18% observed a single time. Treatment of any kind had been given to no patient before thyroid surgery. Sample: blood. The receptors derive from a female donor with papillary thyroid cancer or a benign thyroid nodule (not recorded which). Some clones in this sample may be carry-over from other donors' samples.

This clone has ten or more counts. The chain couples TRBV18 to TRBJ1-1; no definite D call. V gave up 2 bases and J gave up 11 bases, with 21 bases separating them. The CDR3 has 15 residues. Germline-derived CDR1 and CDR2 are KGHSH and LQKENI. CDR3 region: CASSPGSAELESAFF. CDR3 sequence (DNA): TGTGCCAGCTCACCAGGATCGGCAGAGTTAGAAAGTGCTTTCTTT.

The chain links TRBV6-5 to TRBJ1-1; D unresolved. The V gene lost 4 bases and the J gene lost 0 bases, with 18 bases spanning the gap. The CDR3 is 17 amino acids. The germline gives CDR1 MNHEY, CDR2 SVGAGI. In nucleotides, the CDR3 is TGTGCCAGCAGTTTCTCGGCTGGGGTAGGGATGAACACTGAAGCTTTCTTT. This translates into CASSFSAGVGMNTEAFF.

J is TRBJ2-7 and V is TRBV28; 11 bases line up with TRBD2. This CDR3 spans 14 amino acids. Germline V lookup: CDR1 MDHEN, CDR2 SYDVKM. J lost 7 bases, V lost 4 bases, and 6 bases had no gene match. The CDR3 nucleotides read TGTGCCAGCAGTTCGGGACTAGCGGAAAAGGAGCAGTACTTC. It codes for CASSSGLAEKEQYF.

The sample holds many counts of this clone. The V and J genes are TRBV5-1 and TRBJ1-6, with D unresolved. The CDR3 has 17 amino acids. Trimming shortened V by 3 bases and J by 0 bases, and 13 bases separated the two germline ends. From germline, CDR1 is SGHRS and CDR2 YFSETQ. The chain's CDR3 is CASSSSIGSSYNSPLHF. The DNA of the CDR3 is TGCGCCAGCAGCTCGTCCATCGGAAGCTCCTATAATTCACCCCTCCACTTT.

Comments on this clone: This CDR3 is also generated by other DNA sequences in the sample. The chain has TRBV3-1 and TRBJ2-5; possibly TRBD2 for D (7 bases). The germline V and J ends were trimmed by 5 bases and 4 bases, with 14 bases remaining between them. This CDR3 comprises 14 residues. Germline lookup yields CDR1 LGHDT and CDR2 YNNKEL (reference sequence). In DNA, the CDR3 is TGTGCCAGCAGCGCACGGGGGGCCATAGAGACCCAGTACTTC. Its translation: CASSARGAIETQYF.

Concerning this clone itself: Since no conserved phenylalanine or tryptophan closes the CDR3, a read error is the likely cause. The rearrangement uses TRBV2 and TRBJ2-1; a possible D gene is TRBD2 (5 bases). The germline V and J ends were trimmed by 6 bases and 9 bases, with 15 bases remaining between them. CDR1 is SNHLY and CDR2 is FYNNEI in the germline V gene. The CDR3 totals 13 residues. This CDR3 is CASRRISGSEQFL. In DNA form, the CDR3 reads TGTGCCAGCAGGAGGATCTCGGGGAGTGAGCAGTTCCTC.

This clone has a count of ten or more. This sample also contains other DNA sequences that code for the same CDR3. The rearrangement joins TRBV9 to TRBJ1-1, with TRBD1 matching over 8 bases. The CDR3 sequence is 16 residues long. The V segment lost 3 bases and the J segment 9 bases; nucleotides outside the gene matches: 16. CDR1 is SGDLS and CDR2 is YYNGEE in the germline V gene. This chain's CDR3 is CASSEGTGWVPPKAFF. CDR3 coding DNA: TGTGCCAGCAGCGAGGGGACAGGTTGGGTCCCCCCCAAAGCTTTCTTT.

There are many counts of this clone. The rearrangement joins TRBV3-1 to TRBJ1-6; 10 nucleotides align to TRBD1. Losses at the gene ends were 4 bases for V and 7 bases for J; bases not matched to a gene: 4. This CDR3 is built from 15 residues. The V gene's germline CDR1 is LGHDT and CDR2 YNNKEL (reference sequence). The CDR3 region is CASSPGTGENSPLHF. The CDR3 DNA reads as TGTGCCAGCAGCCCCGGGACAGGGGAAAATTCACCCCTCCACTTT.

This clone was found many times. The rearrangement uses TRBV10-3 and TRBJ2-1, with TRBD1 identical over 8 bases. V lost 6 bases to trimming and J lost 7 bases; unmatched junction nucleotides: 14. The germline V gene encodes CDR1 ENHRY and CDR2 SYGVKD. The CDR3 is 16 residues long. CDR3 amino acids: CAISGEDRAMGNEQFF. In DNA form, the CDR3 reads TGTGCCATCAGCGGGGAGGACAGGGCGATGGGTAATGAGCAGTTCTTC.

The sample holds many counts of this clone. The chain has TRBV4-2 and TRBJ2-1; D might be TRBD1 (6 bases). This CDR3 has 14 amino acids. CDR1 is LGHNA, CDR2 YNFKEQ, per germline. Trimming took off 1 base at V and 7 bases at J, with 11 bases between the two ends. CDR3 in amino acids: CASSQGGPGNEQFF. In DNA, the CDR3 is TGTGCCAGCAGCCAAGGGGGGCCTGGGAATGAGCAGTTCTTC.

The table lists this clone with a few counts. V gene TRBV5-6 combines with J gene TRBJ2-2, with 7 bases aligning to TRBD2. V lost 4 bases and J lost 4; bases outside the gene matches: 10. Looked up from germline, CDR1 is SGHDT and CDR2 is YYEEEE. This CDR3 has 16 residues. CDR3 DNA: TGTGCCAGCAGCCTGTGGCGGCGGGGGATCACCGGGGAGCTGTTTTTT. This encodes CASSLWRRGITGELFF.

This clone was counted at least ten times. Being one base from a much bigger clone, this may be a read error. This same CDR3 is encoded by further DNA sequences in the sample. The chain couples TRBV9 to TRBJ2-7, with 9 bases aligning to TRBD1. CDR1 and CDR2 from the germline V gene are SGDLS and YYNGEE. The CDR3 runs to 12 residues. Trimming cost V 7 bases and J 7 bases; bases outside gene matches: 6. The CDR3 region has the DNA TGTGCCAGCGGGACAGGGATCGGTGAGCAGTACTTC. It is translated as CASGTGIGEQYF.

At least ten counts were recorded for this clone. One base away lies a much larger clone, so this may be a sequencing read error. The genes are TRBV6-1 and TRBJ2-1; 15 positions match TRBD2. This CDR3 spans 15 amino acids. CDR1 MNHNS and CDR2 SASEGT come from the germline V gene. CDR3 nucleotides: TGTGCCAGCGGACTAGCGGGGGGGACCTACAATGAGCGGTTCTTC. Protein sequence: CASGLAGGTYNERFF.

There are many counts of this clone. The chain uses TRBV5-1 and TRBJ2-2; 8 bases match TRBD1. The CDR3 length is 19 residues. Germline V gene sequence: CDR1 SGHRS, CDR2 YFSETQ. Losses at the gene ends were 3 bases for V and 1 base for J; bases not matched to a gene: 14. CDR3 sequence reads: CASSSGQGVGSKNTGELFF. In DNA form, the CDR3 reads TGCGCCAGCAGCTCAGGACAGGGTGTTGGGTCGAAGAACACCGGGGAGCTGTTTTTT.

This clone showed up many times. The J gene is TRBJ1-1, the V gene TRBV30, with no clear D. Trimming took 2 bases from V and 7 from J, leaving 11 bases between them. The length of the CDR3 is 12 residues. CDR1 and CDR2 from the germline V gene are GTSNPN and SVGIG (reference sequence). This chain's CDR3 is CAWSTIPVEAFF. The CDR3 DNA reads as TGTGCCTGGAGTACTATTCCAGTTGAAGCTTTCTTT.

Many counts were recorded for this clone. The V call is TRBV5-1, the J call TRBJ2-3; a weak D match, TRBD1 (6 bases). CDR3 length: 15 amino acids. Trimming stripped 0 bases from V and 1 base from J, with 9 bases between. Germline CDR1 SGHRS, CDR2 YFSETQ. CDR3 residues: CASSLGSGGTDTQYF. CDR3 sequence (DNA): TGCGCCAGCAGCTTGGGTTCAGGGGGCACAGATACGCAGTATTTT.

In regard to this clone: The limits of the CDR3 on the DNA are not certain, so only TCRdb's listed CDR3 is given. J is TRBJ2-3 and V is TRBV9; the table's D call TRBD1 went unverified against the DNA. The germline V gene encodes CDR1 SGDLS and CDR2 YYNGEE. The CDR3 has 16 residues if both end residues are counted. The CDR3 region is CASSLFGRGSTDTPYF.

Many counts were recorded for this clone. V gene TRBV5-1 combines with J gene TRBJ2-4; D call uncertain. CDR1 is SGHRS and CDR2 is YFSETQ in the germline V gene. The CDR3 runs 15 residues. V was cut by 0 bases and J by 0 bases, with 7 bases left in between. In nucleotides, the CDR3 is TGCGCCAGCAGCTTGGAGGTTGGAGCCAAAAACATTCAGTACTTC. Residues: CASSLEVGAKNIQYF.